There are a few counts of the clone carrying this TCR beta chain. Its antigen is undetermined. These data are taken from a study of cytomegalovirus exposure and HLA in healthy donors. Study-wide results and caveats: In a later analysis, HLA-associated TCR beta chains were more clonally expanded than equally common others. A prior analysis recorded that most TCR beta V segments were productive about 87% or about 30% of the time. Certain sequence variants were highly shared and formed a cluster, and this cluster was likely a sequencing artifact.

The primer mix had 60 Vbeta and 13 Jbeta primers. The table came from immunoSEQ multiplex PCR; TCRdb's copy has only in-frame clones and leaves some out. This sample has under 200,000 clones; 10% to 15% occur once, and the top ten carry 7.8%. The sequencing sample was made of PBMCs. The sequence was collected from a man aged 50 to 60 in good health and CMV-seropositive.

DNA for the CDR3: TGTGCCAGCAGCGGCCGACAGGGGGGCTCTGGAAACACCATATATTTT. This translates into CASSGRQGGSGNTIYF. The chain is built from TRBV9 and TRBJ1-3; 9 bases agree with TRBD1. J was trimmed by 0 bases and V by 3 bases; bases with no gene match: 4. CDR3 length equals 16 residues. Germline V gene sequence: CDR1 SGDLS, CDR2 YYNGEE.